This T cell receptor (beta chain) was recovered during a study of T cell responses to AZD1222 COVID-19 vaccine (dated by TCRdb to the early 2020s). For the study in its entirety: A total of 230 to 250 trial participants underwent TCR sequencing, of whom about 210 had received two doses of AZD1222 and about 25 had received two doses of the MenACWY control vaccine. Trial participants were enrolled by age into 18-55, 56-69 and 70-plus year subgroups, with around 140, 26 and 57 TCR-sequenced participants respectively.

As concerns this clone: Its specific antigen is unknown. No base qualities exist here, and no much larger clone lies one base off it.

Broad study findings and their caveats: After two AZD1222 doses, spike-specific TCR breadth and depth were significantly higher than at day 0 and than in MenACWY recipients. Because no day 14 peak-response samples were available, the repertoires could be characterized only after the peak T cell response. Participants were mostly white British and included more females than males, and it was suggested by the authors that clonal diversity may have been underestimated. Conclusions about previously exposed vaccinees are limited because only a handful of AZD1222 recipients were SARS-CoV-2 seropositive at baseline. In the small 56-69-year group, the increase in depth fell short of significance, most likely because of low power. The whole spike protein was spanned by vaccine-associated CD4 TCRs, and dominant responses were seen in regions 160-218 and 743-854. Epitopes outside the regions mutated in the B.1.351 and B.1.1.7 variants were reportedly recognized by nearly half of the unique spike-specific TCRs.

The CDR3 regions of human TCRbeta chains were subjected to immunosequencing. As for the authors' bioinformatics: TCRs in the repertoires were compared against a reference library of SARS-CoV-2-specific TCRs that had been generated with the MIRA antigen-specificity platform. Breadth was defined as the fraction of unique TCRs that were SARS-CoV-2-associated, and depth was defined as the fraction of total T cells that were SARS-CoV-2-associated. Using the MIRA data, each spike-specific TCR was mapped to the spike region that the TCR reacts to and placed in a CD4 or CD8 class. Log10-transformed breadth and depth values were compared by one-way ANOVA with Sidak's multiple comparisons tests. TCRdb obtained this table from immuneACCESS and retained in-frame rearrangements with V and J assigned. These tables miss some clones; where compared with another copy, unresolved V genes account for less than half of the shortfall, and the remainder is unexplained. D and trimming come from the DNA, and the V and J calls and clone size come from that table. The sample contains 180,000 or so clones, around 89% of them found a single time. The ten largest make up around 26% of the sample.

Sample time point, as interpreted from the label and publication: about 28 days (+/-7) after the second vaccine dose. Because spike-specific TCR depth and breadth did not differ between the two schedules, AZD1222 recipients who got a second dose at roughly 4 weeks were pooled with those who got a second dose at roughly 12 weeks. The vaccinee samples were drawn from two UK trials, COV001 and COV002, one of which was a single-blind randomized controlled phase 2/3 trial testing AZD1222 (ChAdOx1 nCoV-19) in healthy adults. For TCRbeta chain sequencing, PBMC samples from trial participants were taken at day 0 and at day 28 after the second dose. This sample comprised peripheral blood, obtained 28 days after the second AZD1222 dose. The clonotype originates from an adult who received the AZD1222 COVID-19 vaccine.

In nucleotides, the sequence is TGTGCCAGCAGAACCGGGACTAGCGTCTACGAGCAGTACTTC. It is translated as CASRTGTSVYEQYF. The chain was built from TRBV6-5 and TRBJ2-7; 10 of the junction bases match TRBD2. V trim: 6 bases; J trim: 3 bases; unmatched bases: 5. The CDR3, from cysteine to phenylalanine, totals 14 residues. The DNA shown is the 42-base CDR3, in frame from base 1. Reading the germline V gene gives CDR1 MNHEY and CDR2 SVGAGI.